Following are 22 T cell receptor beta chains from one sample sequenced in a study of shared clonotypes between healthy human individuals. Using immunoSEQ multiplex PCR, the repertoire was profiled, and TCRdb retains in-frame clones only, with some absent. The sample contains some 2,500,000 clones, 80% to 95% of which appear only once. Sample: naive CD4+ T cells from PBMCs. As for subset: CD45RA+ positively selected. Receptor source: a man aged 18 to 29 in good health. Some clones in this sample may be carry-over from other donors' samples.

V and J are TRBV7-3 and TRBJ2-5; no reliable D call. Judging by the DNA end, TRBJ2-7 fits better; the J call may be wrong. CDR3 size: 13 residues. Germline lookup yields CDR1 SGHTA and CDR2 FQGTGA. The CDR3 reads CASSLTLTHEQYF. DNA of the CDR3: TGTGCCAGCAGCTTAACGCTGACTCACGAGCAGTACTTC.

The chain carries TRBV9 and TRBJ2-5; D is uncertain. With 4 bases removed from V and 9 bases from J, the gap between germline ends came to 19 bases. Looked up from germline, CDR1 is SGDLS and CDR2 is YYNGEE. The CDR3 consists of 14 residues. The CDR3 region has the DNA TGTGCCAGCAGCCCTACTACCACCTCCGTGTCCCAGTACTTC. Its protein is CASSPTTTSVSQYF. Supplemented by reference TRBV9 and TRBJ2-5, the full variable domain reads DSGVTQTPKHLITATGQRVTLRCSPRSGDLSVYWYQQSLDQGLQFLIQYYNGEERAKGNILERFSAQQFPDLHSELNLSSLELGDSALYFCASSPTTTSVSQYFGPGTRLLVL.

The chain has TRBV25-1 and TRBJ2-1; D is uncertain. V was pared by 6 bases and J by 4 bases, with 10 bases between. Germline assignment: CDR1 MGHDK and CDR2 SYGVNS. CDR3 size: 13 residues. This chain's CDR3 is CASRAPSYNEQFF. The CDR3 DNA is TGTGCCAGCAGAGCCCCTAGTTACAATGAGCAGTTCTTC.

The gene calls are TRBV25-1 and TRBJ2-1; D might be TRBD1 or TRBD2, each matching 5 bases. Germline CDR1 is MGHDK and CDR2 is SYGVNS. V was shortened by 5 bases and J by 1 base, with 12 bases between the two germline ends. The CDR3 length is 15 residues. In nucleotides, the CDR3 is TGTGCCAGCAGTTTATTAGGGGAGTCCTACAATGAGCAGTTCTTC. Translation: CASSLLGESYNEQFF.

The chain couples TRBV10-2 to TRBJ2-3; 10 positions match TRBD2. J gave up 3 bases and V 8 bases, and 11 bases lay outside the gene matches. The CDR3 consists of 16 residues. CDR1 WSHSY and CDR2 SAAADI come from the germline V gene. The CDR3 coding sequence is TGCGCCAGCGGGGGCCCTAGCGGGAGTATAACAGATACGCAGTATTTT. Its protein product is CASGGPSGSITDTQYF.

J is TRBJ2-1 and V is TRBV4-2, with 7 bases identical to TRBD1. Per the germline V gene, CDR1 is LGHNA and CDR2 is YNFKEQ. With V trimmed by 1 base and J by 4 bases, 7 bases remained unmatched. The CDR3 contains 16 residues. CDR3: CASSQADKGAYNEQFF. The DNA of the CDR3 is TGTGCCAGCAGCCAAGCCGATAAGGGGGCGTACAATGAGCAGTTCTTC.

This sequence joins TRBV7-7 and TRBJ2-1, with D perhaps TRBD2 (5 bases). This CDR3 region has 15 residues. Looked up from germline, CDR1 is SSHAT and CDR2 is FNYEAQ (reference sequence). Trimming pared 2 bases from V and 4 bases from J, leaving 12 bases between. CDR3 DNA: TGTGCCAGCAGCTTAAGCGGTAGCGCATACAATGAGCAGTTCTTC. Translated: CASSLSGSAYNEQFF.

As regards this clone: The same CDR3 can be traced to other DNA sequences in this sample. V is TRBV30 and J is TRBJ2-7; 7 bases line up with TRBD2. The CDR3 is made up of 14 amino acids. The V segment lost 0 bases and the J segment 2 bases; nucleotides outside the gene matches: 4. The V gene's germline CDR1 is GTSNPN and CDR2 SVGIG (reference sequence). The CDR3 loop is CAWSVGGRAYEQYF. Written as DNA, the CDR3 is TGTGCCTGGAGTGTTGGGGGGAGGGCCTACGAGCAGTACTTC.

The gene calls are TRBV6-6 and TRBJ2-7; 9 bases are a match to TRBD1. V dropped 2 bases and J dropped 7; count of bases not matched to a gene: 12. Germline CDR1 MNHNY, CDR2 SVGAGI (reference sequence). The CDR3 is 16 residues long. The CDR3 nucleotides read TGTGCCAGCAGTTACCCAGGGACAGGGAATCTGGGGGAGCAGTACTTC. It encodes CASSYPGTGNLGEQYF.

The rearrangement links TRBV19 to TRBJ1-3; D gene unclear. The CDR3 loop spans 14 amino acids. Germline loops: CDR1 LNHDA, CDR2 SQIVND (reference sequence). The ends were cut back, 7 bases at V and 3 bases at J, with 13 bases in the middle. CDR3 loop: CASKTEFLGNTIYF. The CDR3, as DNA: TGTGCCAGTAAAACAGAGTTTCTTGGAAACACCATATATTTT. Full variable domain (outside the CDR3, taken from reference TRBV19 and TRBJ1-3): DGGITQSPKYLFRKEGQNVTLSCEQNLNHDAMYWYRQDPGQGLRLIYYSQIVNDFQKGDIAEGYSVSREKKESFPLTVTSAQKNPTAFYLCASKTEFLGNTIYFGEGSWLTVV.

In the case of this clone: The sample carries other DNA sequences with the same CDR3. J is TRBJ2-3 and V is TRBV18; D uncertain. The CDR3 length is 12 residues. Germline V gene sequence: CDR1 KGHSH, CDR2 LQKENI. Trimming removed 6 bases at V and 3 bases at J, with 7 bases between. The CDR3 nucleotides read TGTGCCAGCTCCCCCAAGACAGATACGCAGTATTTT. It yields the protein CASSPKTDTQYF.

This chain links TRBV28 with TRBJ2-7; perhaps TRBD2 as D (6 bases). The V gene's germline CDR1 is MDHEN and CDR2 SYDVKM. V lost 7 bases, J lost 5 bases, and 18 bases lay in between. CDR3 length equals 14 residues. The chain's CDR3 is CASTRTGGSDEQYF. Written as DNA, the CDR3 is TGTGCCAGCACCCGGACCGGGGGATCGGACGAGCAGTACTTC.

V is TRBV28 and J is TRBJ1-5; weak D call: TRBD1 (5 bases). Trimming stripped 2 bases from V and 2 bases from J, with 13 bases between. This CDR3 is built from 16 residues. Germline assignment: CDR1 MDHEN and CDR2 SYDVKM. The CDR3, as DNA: TGTGCCAGCAGTTTAAGAAGGGGTCGTCGCAATCAGCCCCAGCATTTT. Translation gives CASSLRRGRRNQPQHF.

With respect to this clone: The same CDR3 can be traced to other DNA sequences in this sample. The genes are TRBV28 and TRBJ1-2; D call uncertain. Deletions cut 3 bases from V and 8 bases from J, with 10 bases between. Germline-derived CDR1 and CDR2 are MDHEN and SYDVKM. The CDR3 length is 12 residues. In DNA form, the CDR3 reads TGTGCCAGCAGTTTGTACACGGGGGGCTACACCTTC. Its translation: CASSLYTGGYTF.

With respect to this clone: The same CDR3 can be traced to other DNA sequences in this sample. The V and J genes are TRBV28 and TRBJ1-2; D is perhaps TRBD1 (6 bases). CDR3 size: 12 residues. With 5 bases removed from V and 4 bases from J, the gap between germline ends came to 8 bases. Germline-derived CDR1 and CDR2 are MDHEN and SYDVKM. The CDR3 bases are TGTGCCAGCAGTCTACAGGGCTATGGCTACACCTTC. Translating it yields CASSLQGYGYTF.

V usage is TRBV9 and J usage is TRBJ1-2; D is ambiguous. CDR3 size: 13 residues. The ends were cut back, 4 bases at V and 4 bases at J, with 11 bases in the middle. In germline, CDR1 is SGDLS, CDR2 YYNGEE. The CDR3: CASSPTSGYGYTF. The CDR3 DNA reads TGTGCCAGCAGCCCTACATCCGGCTATGGCTACACCTTC.

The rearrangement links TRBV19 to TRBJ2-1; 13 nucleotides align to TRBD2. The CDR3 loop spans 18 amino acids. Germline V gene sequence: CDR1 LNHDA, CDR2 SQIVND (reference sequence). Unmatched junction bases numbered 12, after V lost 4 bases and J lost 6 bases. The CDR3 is CASSTWTSGRGGVNEQFF. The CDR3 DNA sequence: TGTGCCAGTAGTACTTGGACTAGCGGGAGAGGTGGGGTCAATGAGCAGTTCTTC.

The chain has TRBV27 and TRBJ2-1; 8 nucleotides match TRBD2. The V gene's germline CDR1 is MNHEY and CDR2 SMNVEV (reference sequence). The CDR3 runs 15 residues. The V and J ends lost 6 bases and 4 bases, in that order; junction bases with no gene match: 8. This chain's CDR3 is CASRAGTRTYNEQFF. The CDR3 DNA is TGTGCCAGCAGGGCCGGGACTAGGACTTACAATGAGCAGTTCTTC.

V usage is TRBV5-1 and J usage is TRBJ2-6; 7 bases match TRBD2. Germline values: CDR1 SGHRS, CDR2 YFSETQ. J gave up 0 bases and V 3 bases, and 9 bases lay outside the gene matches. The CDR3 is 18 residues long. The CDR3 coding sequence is TGCGCCAGCAGCTGGGGAGGGACCACACCCTCTGGGGCCAACGTCCTGACTTTC. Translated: CASSWGGTTPSGANVLTF.

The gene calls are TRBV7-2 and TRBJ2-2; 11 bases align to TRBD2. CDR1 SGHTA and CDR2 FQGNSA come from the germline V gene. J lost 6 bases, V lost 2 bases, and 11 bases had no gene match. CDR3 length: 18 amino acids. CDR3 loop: CASSLLWRLAGGSGELFF. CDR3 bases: TGTGCCAGCAGCTTACTTTGGCGGCTAGCGGGAGGATCCGGGGAGCTGTTTTTT. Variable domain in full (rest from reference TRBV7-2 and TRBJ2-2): GAGVSQSPSNKVTEKGKDVELRCDPISGHTALYWYRQSLGQGLEFLIYFQGNSAPDKSGLPSDRFSAERTGGSVSTLTIQRTQQEDSAVYLCASSLLWRLAGGSGELFFGEGSRLTVL.

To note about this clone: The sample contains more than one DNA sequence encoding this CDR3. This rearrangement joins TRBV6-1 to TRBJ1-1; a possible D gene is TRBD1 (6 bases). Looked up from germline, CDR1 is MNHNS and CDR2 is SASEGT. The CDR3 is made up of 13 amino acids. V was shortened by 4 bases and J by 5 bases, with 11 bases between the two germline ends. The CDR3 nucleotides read TGTGCCAGCAGTGCAAAGAGGGGGACTGAAGCTTTCTTT. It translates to CASSAKRGTEAFF.

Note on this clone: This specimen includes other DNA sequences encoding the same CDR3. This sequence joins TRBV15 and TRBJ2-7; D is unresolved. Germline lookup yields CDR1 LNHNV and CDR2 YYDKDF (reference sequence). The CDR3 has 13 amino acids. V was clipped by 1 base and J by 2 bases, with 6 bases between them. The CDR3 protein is CATSRGPAYEQYF. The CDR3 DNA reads TGTGCCACCAGCAGAGGTCCAGCCTACGAGCAGTACTTC.